This TCR beta chain is from a study of blood T cell repertoires in COVID-19. Whole-study context: Sites in the United States, Italy and Spain provided acute and convalescent COVID-19 samples. T cells, B-cell-depleted T cells, or PBMCs supplied cDNA or gDNA.

Sequencing was performed with immunoSEQ multiplex PCR; in TCRdb, only in-frame clones are kept and a portion is missing. This table has 100,000 to 150,000 clones, around 82% appearing once. Trimming cost V 3 bases and J 3 bases, with 9 bases left between them. This CDR3 spans 13 amino acids. The V gene's germline CDR1 is SGHAT and CDR2 FQNNGV. This TCR was recovered from a man younger than 40 with COVID-19, enrolled during active disease. The sequenced sample consisted of peripheral blood. The rearrangement joins TRBV11-2 to TRBJ2-7; possibly TRBD1 for D (6 bases). The CDR3 coding sequence is TGTGCCAGCAGCTTGGGGGCCTACTACGAGCAGTACTTC. Protein product: CASSLGAYYEQYF.